The rows below give T cell receptor beta chains drawn from one sample of a study of cytomegalovirus exposure and HLA in healthy donors. Clones were sequenced by immunoSEQ multiplex PCR, and TCRdb holds only the in-frame ones, with some missing. The table includes some 130,000 clones, about 68% detected once. The sample comprised PBMCs. Receptors originate from a human donor in good health. Both conserved end residues are part of each CDR3. Each record gives: V gene, CDR3 length, J gene, clone size, CDR3 protein. Clone size is given for some rows only: seen once, a few or many times, or a class if the clone is expanded.

V: TRBV7-8; length: 13; J: TRBJ2-3; size: -; CDR3: CASREYRGGTQYF
V: TRBV13; length: 13; J: TRBJ1-2; size: -; CDR3: CASSPRDSYGYTF
V: TRBV5-1; length: 14; J: TRBJ2-3; size: -; CDR3: CASSLWEGTDTQYF
V: TRBV14; length: 13; J: TRBJ1-1; size: -; CDR3: CASSQQGNTEAFF
V: TRBV25-1; length: 14; J: TRBJ2-3; size: once; CDR3: CASRGGVSTDTQYF
V: TRBV5-8; length: 16; J: TRBJ2-2; size: -; CDR3: CASSLKGTGRVGELFF
V: TRBV19; length: 14; J: TRBJ2-1; size: -; CDR3: CASSSSDTYNEQFF
V: TRBV2; length: 15; J: TRBJ2-4; size: -; CDR3: CASSRQGVTKNIQYF
V: TRBV7-2; length: 16; J: TRBJ2-5; size: -; CDR3: CASSRVDRPTQETQYF
V: TRBV5-1; length: 16; J: TRBJ2-2; size: few; CDR3: CASSRGTSSTTGELFF
V: TRBV28; length: 13; J: -; size: -; CDR3: CASSFRAGREQYF
V: TRBV7-9; length: 16; J: TRBJ2-1; size: -; CDR3: CASSLLGAGVYNEQFF
V: TRBV7-9; length: 16; J: TRBJ2-7; size: -; CDR3: CASSGGGTRRSYEQYF
V: TRBV5-4; length: 16; J: TRBJ2-5; size: -; CDR3: CASSSGIARGQETQYF
V: TRBV7-2; length: 13; J: TRBJ1-3; size: -; CDR3: CASSSRTGNTIYF
V: TRBV6-5; length: 13; J: -; size: -; CDR3: CASSYSRSYEQYF
V: TRBV19; length: 18; J: TRBJ1-2; size: -; CDR3: CASSIGAPLGGATYGYTF
V: TRBV9; length: 13; J: TRBJ2-3; size: once; CDR3: CASGTSDTDTQYF
V: TRBV19; length: 14; J: TRBJ1-1; size: -; CDR3: CASDRGKGNTEAFF
V: TRBV29-1; length: 15; J: TRBJ2-7; size: -; CDR3: CSAEVLAGGIYEQYF
V: TRBV12-5; length: 13; J: TRBJ2-5; size: few; CDR3: CASGLVRGETQYF
V: TRBV7-3; length: 15; J: TRBJ2-5; size: -; CDR3: CASSTGGGSQETQYF
V: TRBV28; length: 17; J: TRBJ2-3; size: -; CDR3: CASSWPALAASTDTQYF
V: TRBV7-9; length: 16; J: TRBJ2-1; size: -; CDR3: CASSLTGTGAFTGTFF
V: TRBV9; length: 14; J: TRBJ2-3; size: -; CDR3: CASSVVDSGDTQYF
V: TRBV6-5; length: 13; J: TRBJ2-7; size: -; CDR3: CASSYSGHREQYF
V: TRBV19; length: 13; J: TRBJ2-7; size: once; CDR3: CASSVGSSYEQYF
V: TRBV7-2; length: 15; J: TRBJ1-2; size: -; CDR3: CASSLLLGAVVGYTF
V: TRBV6-5; length: 14; J: TRBJ1-6; size: -; CDR3: CASSIGTLNSPLHF
V: TRBV18; length: 16; J: TRBJ1-5; size: -; CDR3: CASSPAGTGNDQPQHF
V: TRBV6-1; length: 14; J: TRBJ1-5; size: once; CDR3: CATDRGLSNQPQHF
V: TRBV5-1; length: 15; J: TRBJ2-2; size: -; CDR3: CASSPVTGETGELFF
V: TRBV18; length: 17; J: TRBJ1-2; size: -; CDR3: CASSPGVGVDRAYGYTF
V: TRBV6-1; length: 16; J: TRBJ2-7; size: -; CDR3: CASSVAIGTGLYEQYF
V: TRBV2; length: 14; J: TRBJ1-2; size: -; CDR3: CASSGGRGLYGYTF
V: TRBV5-1; length: 15; J: TRBJ1-1; size: -; CDR3: CASSLEAGMNTEAFF
V: TRBV4-3; length: 17; J: TRBJ2-1; size: -; CDR3: CASSQDRFGRTANEQFF
V: TRBV5-1; length: 14; J: TRBJ2-1; size: -; CDR3: CASSSPGLGNEQFF
V: TRBV27; length: 20; J: TRBJ2-1; size: -; CDR3: CASILRIGASGRISYNEQFF
V: TRBV15; length: 14; J: TRBJ2-5; size: -; CDR3: CAISRDEGQETQYF
V: TRBV5-6; length: 18; J: TRBJ2-3; size: -; CDR3: CASSLGPPSAGSTDTQYF
V: TRBV7-3; length: 16; J: TRBJ2-1; size: few; CDR3: CASSPSGTSSYNEQFF
V: TRBV6-5; length: 14; J: TRBJ2-3; size: -; CDR3: CASSYAGGGGTQYF
V: TRBV28; length: 12; J: TRBJ1-2; size: -; CDR3: CASSSGQGRYTF
V: TRBV28; length: 17; J: TRBJ2-7; size: -; CDR3: CASRPQGSIAWLYEQYF
V: TRBV5-1; length: 14; J: TRBJ2-2; size: -; CDR3: CASRNDRGTGELFF
V: TRBV9; length: 15; J: TRBJ2-1; size: -; CDR3: CASSVAMVAWHEQFF
V: TRBV6-1; length: 13; J: TRBJ2-5; size: -; CDR3: CASSSPGSETQYF
V: TRBV2; length: 14; J: TRBJ1-1; size: -; CDR3: CASSDQGVNTEAFF
V: TRBV10-3; length: 13; J: TRBJ2-7; size: -; CDR3: CAISSGHSYEQYF
V: TRBV19; length: 14; J: TRBJ1-4; size: -; CDR3: CASSTGGVGEKLFF